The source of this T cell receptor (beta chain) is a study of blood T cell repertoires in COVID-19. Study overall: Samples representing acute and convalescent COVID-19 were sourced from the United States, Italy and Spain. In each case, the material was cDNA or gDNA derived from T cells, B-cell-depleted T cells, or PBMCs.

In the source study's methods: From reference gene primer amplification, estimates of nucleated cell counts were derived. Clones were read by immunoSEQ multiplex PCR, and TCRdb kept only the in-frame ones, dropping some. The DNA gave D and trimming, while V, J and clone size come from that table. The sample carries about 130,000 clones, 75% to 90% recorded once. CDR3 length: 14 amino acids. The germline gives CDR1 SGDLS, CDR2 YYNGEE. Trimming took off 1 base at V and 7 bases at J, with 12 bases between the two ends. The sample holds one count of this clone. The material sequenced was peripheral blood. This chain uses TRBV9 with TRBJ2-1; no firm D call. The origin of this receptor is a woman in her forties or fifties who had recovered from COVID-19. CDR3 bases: TGTGCCAGCAGCGTATCGACTCGCCAGAATGAGCAGTTCTTC. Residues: CASSVSTRQNEQFF.